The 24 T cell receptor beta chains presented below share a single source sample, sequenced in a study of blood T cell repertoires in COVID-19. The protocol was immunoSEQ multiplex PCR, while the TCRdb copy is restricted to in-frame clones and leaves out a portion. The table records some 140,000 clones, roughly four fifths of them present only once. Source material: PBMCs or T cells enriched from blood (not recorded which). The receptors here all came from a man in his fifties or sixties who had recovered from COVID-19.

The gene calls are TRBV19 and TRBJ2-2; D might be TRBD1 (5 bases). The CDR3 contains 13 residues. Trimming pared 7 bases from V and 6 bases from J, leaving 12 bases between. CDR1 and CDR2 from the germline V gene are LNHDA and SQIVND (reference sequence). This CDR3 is CASNSGLAGELFF. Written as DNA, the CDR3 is TGTGCCAGTAACTCAGGGTTGGCCGGGGAGCTGTTTTTT. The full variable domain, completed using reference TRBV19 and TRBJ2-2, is DGGITQSPKYLFRKEGQNVTLSCEQNLNHDAMYWYRQDPGQGLRLIYYSQIVNDFQKGDIAEGYSVSREKKESFPLTVTSAQKNPTAFYLCASNSGLAGELFFGEGSRLTVL.

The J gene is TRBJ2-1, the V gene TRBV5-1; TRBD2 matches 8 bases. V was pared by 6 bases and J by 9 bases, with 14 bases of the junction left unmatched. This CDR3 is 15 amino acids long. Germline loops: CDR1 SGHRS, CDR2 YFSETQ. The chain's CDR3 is CASTTGPGGPGEQFF. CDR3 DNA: TGCGCCAGCACCACTGGCCCGGGGGGGCCTGGTGAGCAGTTCTTC.

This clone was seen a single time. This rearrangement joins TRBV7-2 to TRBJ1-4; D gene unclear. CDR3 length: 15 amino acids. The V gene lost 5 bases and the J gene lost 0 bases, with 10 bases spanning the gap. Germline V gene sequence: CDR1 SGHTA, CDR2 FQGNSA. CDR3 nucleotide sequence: TGTGCCAGCAGCCAGAATATTGCAACTAATGAAAAACTGTTTTTT. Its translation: CASSQNIATNEKLFF.

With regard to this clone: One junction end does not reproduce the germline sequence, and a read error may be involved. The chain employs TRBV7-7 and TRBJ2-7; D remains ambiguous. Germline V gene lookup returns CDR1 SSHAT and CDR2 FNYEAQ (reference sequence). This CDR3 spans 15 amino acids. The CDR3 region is CASSLRPTEVYEQYF. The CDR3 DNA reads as TGTGCTAGCAGCTTAAGACCCACCGAGGTCTACGAGCAGTACTTC.

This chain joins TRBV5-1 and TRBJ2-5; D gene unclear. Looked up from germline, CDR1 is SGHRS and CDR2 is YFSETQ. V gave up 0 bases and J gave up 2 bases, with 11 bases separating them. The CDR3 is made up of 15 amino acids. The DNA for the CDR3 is TGCGCCAGCAGCTTGGAGCCAGGTATACAAGAGACCCAGTACTTC. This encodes CASSLEPGIQETQYF. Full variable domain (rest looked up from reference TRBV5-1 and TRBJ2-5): KAGVTQTPRYLIKTRGQQVTLSCSPISGHRSVSWYQQTPGQGLQFLFEYFSETQRNKGNFPGRFSGRQFSNSRSEMNVSTLELGDSALYLCASSLEPGIQETQYFGPGTRLLVL.

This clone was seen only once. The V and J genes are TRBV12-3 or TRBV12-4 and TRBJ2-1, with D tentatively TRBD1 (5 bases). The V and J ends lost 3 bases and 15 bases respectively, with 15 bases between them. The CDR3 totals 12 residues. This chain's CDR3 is CASSFLLDKPFF. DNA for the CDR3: TGTGCCAGCAGTTTCCTGCTGGACAAGCCGTTCTTC.

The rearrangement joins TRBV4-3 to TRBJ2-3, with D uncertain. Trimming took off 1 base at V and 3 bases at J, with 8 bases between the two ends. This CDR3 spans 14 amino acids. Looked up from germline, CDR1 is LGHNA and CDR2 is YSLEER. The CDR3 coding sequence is TGCGCCAGCAGCCAAGCCTATGAAACAGATACGCAGTATTTT. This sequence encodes CASSQAYETDTQYF.

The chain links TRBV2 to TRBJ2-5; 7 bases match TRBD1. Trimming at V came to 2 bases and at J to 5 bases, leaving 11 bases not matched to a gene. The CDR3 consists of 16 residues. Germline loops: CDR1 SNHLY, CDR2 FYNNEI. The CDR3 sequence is CASSESGQGVWETQYF. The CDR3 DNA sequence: TGTGCCAGCAGTGAATCGGGCCAGGGGGTTTGGGAGACCCAGTACTTC.

The DNA of the CDR3 is TGTGCCAGCAGCCCCGGGTCCTACGAGCAGTACTTC. Its translation: CASSPGSYEQYF. The chain is built from TRBV7-2 and TRBJ2-7; D unclear. The CDR3 is 12 amino acids. Germline CDR1 is SGHTA and CDR2 is FQGNSA. Trimming took off 5 bases at V and 1 base at J, with 6 bases between the two ends. Together with reference TRBV7-2 and TRBJ2-7, the CDR3 gives the full variable domain: GAGVSQSPSNKVTEKGKDVELRCDPISGHTALYWYRQSLGQGLEFLIYFQGNSAPDKSGLPSDRFSAERTGGSVSTLTIQRTQQEDSAVYLCASSPGSYEQYFGPGTRLTVT.

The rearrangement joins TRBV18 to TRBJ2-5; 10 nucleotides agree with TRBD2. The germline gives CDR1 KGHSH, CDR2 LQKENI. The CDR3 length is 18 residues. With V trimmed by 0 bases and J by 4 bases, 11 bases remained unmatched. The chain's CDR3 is CASSPPKTSGVARETQYF. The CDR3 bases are TGTGCCAGCTCACCACCGAAAACTAGCGGGGTTGCTAGAGAGACCCAGTACTTC.

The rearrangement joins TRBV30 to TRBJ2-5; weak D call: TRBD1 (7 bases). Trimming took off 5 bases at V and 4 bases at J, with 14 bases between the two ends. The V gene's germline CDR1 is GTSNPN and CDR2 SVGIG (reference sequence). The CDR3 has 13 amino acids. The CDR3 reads CAWHTQGGETQYF. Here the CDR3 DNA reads TGTGCCTGGCATACCCAGGGGGGAGAGACCCAGTACTTC.

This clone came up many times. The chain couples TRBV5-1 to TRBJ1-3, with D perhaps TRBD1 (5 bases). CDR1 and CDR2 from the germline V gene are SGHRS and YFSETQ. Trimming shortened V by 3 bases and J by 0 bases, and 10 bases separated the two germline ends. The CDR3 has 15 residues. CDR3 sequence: CASSSTAHSGNTIYF. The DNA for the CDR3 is TGCGCCAGCAGCTCGACAGCTCACTCTGGAAACACCATATATTTT. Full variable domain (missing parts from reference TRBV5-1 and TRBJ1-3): KAGVTQTPRYLIKTRGQQVTLSCSPISGHRSVSWYQQTPGQGLQFLFEYFSETQRNKGNFPGRFSGRQFSNSRSEMNVSTLELGDSALYLCASSSTAHSGNTIYFGEGSWLTVV.

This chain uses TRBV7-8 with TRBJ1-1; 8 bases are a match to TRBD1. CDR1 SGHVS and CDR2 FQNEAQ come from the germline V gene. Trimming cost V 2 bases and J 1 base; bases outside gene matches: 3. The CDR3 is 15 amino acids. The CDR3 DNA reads TGTGCCAGCAGCTTATCAGGGGGCCCGAACACTGAAGCTTTCTTT. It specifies CASSLSGGPNTEAFF.

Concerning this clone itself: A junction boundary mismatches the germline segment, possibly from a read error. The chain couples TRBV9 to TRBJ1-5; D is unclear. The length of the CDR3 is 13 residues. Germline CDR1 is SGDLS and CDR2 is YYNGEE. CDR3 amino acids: CASSVEPNQPQHF. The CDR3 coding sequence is TGTGCCAGCAGTGTAGAGCCCAATCAGCCCCAGCATTTT.

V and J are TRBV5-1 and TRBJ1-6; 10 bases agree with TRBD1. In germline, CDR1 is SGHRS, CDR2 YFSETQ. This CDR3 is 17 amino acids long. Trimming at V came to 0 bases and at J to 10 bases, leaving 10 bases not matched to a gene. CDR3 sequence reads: CASSLGGTGVGRSPLHF. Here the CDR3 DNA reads TGCGCCAGCAGCTTGGGTGGGACAGGGGTCGGTCGGTCACCCCTCCACTTT. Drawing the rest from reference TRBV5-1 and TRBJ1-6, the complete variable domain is KAGVTQTPRYLIKTRGQQVTLSCSPISGHRSVSWYQQTPGQGLQFLFEYFSETQRNKGNFPGRFSGRQFSNSRSEMNVSTLELGDSALYLCASSLGGTGVGRSPLHFGNGTRLTVT.

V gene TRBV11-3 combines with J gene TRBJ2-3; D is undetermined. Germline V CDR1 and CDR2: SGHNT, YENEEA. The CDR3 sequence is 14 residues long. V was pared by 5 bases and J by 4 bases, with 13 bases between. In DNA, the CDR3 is TGTGCCAGCAGCCGTGGTAGAGCCCCAGATACGCAGTATTTT. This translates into CASSRGRAPDTQYF. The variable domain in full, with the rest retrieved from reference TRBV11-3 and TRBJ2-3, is EAGVVQSPRYKIIEKKQPVAFWCNPISGHNTLYWYLQNLGQGPELLIRYENEEAVDDSQLPKDRFSAERLKGVDSTLKIQPAELGDSAVYLCASSRGRAPDTQYFGPGTRLTVL.

CDR3 nucleotides: TGCGCCAGCAGCCCCCTTCCGGGAGTCACGCAGTATTTT. As protein: CASSPLPGVTQYF. J is TRBJ2-3 and V is TRBV5-1; perhaps TRBD2 as D (6 bases). This CDR3 spans 13 amino acids. The V end lost 4 bases, the J end lost 9 bases, and 15 bases lay between the germline ends. The V gene's germline CDR1 is SGHRS and CDR2 YFSETQ.

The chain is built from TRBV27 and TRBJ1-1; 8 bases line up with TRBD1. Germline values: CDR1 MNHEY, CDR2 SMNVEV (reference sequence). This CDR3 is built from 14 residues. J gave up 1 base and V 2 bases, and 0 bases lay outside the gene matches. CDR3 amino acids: CASSLGTGNTEAFF. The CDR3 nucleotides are TGTGCCAGCAGTTTAGGGACAGGGAACACTGAAGCTTTCTTT.

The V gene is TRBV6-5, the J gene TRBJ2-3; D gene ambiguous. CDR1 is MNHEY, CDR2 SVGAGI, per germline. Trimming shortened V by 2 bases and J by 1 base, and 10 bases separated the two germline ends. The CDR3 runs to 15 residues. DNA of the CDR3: TGTGCCAGCAGTTACGGCGACATCGGCACAGATACGCAGTATTTT. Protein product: CASSYGDIGTDTQYF.

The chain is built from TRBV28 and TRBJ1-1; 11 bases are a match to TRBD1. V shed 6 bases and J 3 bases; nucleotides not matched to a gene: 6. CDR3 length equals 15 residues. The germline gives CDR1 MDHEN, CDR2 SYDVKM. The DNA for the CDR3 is TGTGCCAGCAGGAACCCGGGACAGGGGGACACTGAAGCTTTCTTT. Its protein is CASRNPGQGDTEAFF.

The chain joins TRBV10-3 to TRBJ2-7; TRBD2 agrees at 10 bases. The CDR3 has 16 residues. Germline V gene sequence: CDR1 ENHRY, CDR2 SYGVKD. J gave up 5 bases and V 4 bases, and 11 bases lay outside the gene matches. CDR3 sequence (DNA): TGTGCCATCAGTGTAACTAGCGGGGCGTTATCCCACGAGCAGTACTTC. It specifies CAISVTSGALSHEQYF.

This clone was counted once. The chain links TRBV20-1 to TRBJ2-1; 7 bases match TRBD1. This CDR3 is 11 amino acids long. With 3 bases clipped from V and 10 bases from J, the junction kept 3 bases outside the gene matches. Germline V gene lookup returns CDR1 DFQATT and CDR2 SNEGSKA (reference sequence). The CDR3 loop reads CSASGQDEQFF. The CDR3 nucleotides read TGCAGTGCTAGCGGACAGGACGAGCAGTTCTTC.

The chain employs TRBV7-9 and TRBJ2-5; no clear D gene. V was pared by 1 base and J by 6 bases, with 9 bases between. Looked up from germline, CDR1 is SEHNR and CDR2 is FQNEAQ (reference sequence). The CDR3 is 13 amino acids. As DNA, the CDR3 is TGTGCCAGCAGCTTAGATTGGCGGCAGACCCAGTACTTC. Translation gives CASSLDWRQTQYF.

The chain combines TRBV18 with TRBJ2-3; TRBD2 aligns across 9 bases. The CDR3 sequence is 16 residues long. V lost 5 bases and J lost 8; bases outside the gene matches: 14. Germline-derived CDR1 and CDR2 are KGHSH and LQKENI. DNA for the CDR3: TGTGCCAGCTCAGCCCCAGCGGGGGGTCTGCTCGGTACGCAGTATTTT. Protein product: CASSAPAGGLLGTQYF.